This TCR beta chain was profiled in a study of Graves' ophthalmopathy and Graves' hyperthyroidism. Study at large: Hyperthyroidism counted as stable given no ophthalmopathy within 18 months of follow-up. General study results and limits: Clonotypes were expanded in thyroid at above 0.001 frequency, and most also appeared in blood.

As the template, RNA transcripts were used to amplify TCR beta CDR3 regions. HTBI primers served in a first-round RT-PCR, which a second-round multiplex PCR followed. TCRdb fed the multiplex PCR reads into MiXCR, producing one record per CDR3 protein. The sample shows 580,000 or so distinct CDR3 sequences, less than 45% of them seen only once. Details on this clonotype: Its target is unknown.

Germline V CDR1 and CDR2: DFQATT, SNEGSKA (reference sequence). J gave up 5 bases and V 3 bases, and 10 bases lay outside the gene matches. The CDR3 covers 16 residues. The sequencing input was peripheral blood or thyroid tissue (not recorded which). The chain links TRBV20-1 to TRBJ1-6, with TRBD1 matching over 7 bases. The receptor was isolated from an adult man with Graves' hyperthyroidism. This chain's CDR3 is CSASVIVGTDNSPLHF. In DNA form, the CDR3 reads TGCAGTGCTAGTGTCATTGTCGGGACAGATAATTCACCCCTCCACTTT.